The text below deals with one TCR beta chain. The same CDR3 is also encoded by other DNA sequences in this sample. Repertoires were generated with immunoSEQ multiplex PCR, while TCRdb's copy carries only in-frame clones and drops some. This repertoire shows 250,000 to 300,000 clones, approximately 85% found once; its top ten account for more than 9.5%. This specimen comes from a study of blood T cell repertoires in COVID-19. On the study more broadly: The United States, Italy and Spain supplied acute and convalescent COVID-19 samples. The analysed material was cDNA or gDNA that came from T cells, B-cell-depleted T cells, or PBMCs.

Trimming pared 4 bases from V and 0 bases from J, leaving 4 bases between. CDR3 size: 12 residues. CDR1 and CDR2 from the germline V gene are GTSNPN and SVGIG (reference sequence). J is TRBJ1-3 and V is TRBV30; D is unresolved. The source of this sequence is an older woman with acute or convalescent COVID-19. The sequenced sample consisted of peripheral blood. CDR3 sequence (DNA): TGTGCCTGGAAGCTCTCTGGAAACACCATATATTTT. Its protein product is CAWKLSGNTIYF.